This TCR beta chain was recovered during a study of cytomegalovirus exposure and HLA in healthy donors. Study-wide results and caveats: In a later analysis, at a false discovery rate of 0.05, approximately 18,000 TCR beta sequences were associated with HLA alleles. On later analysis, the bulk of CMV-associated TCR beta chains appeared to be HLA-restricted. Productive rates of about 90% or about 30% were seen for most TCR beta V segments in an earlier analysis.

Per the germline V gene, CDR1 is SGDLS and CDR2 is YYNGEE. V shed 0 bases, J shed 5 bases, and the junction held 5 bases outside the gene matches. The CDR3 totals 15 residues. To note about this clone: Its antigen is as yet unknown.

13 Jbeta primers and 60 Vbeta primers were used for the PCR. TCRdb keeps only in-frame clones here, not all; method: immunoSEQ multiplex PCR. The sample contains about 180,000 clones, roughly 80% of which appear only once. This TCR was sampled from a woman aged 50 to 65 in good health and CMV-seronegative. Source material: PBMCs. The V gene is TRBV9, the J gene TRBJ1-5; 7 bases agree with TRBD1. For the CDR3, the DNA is TGTGCCAGCAGCGTAGGACAGGGTCGGGATCAGCCCCAGCATTTT. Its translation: CASSVGQGRDQPQHF.